The source of this TCR beta chain is a study of blood T cell repertoires in COVID-19. Across the whole study: There were acute and convalescent COVID-19 samples, and they came from the United States, Italy and Spain.

V lost 4 bases, J lost 5 bases, and 7 bases stayed unmatched. CDR1 is SEHNR, CDR2 FQNEAQ, per germline (reference sequence). CDR3 length: 16 amino acids. Method: immunoSEQ multiplex PCR; TCRdb's copy keeps in-frame clones and lacks some. This table has 120,000 to 150,000 clones, about 85% appearing once. The gene calls are TRBV7-9 and TRBJ2-5, with 13 bases fitting TRBD2. The receptor's source is a human donor in a cohort sampled during active COVID-19. Sequencing was done on a sample of peripheral blood. CDR3 sequence (DNA): TGTGCCAGCAGCTCACAAGGGACTAGCGGGGCGGAGACCCAGTACTTC. Its protein product is CASSSQGTSGAETQYF. Supplemented by reference TRBV7-9 and TRBJ2-5, the full variable domain reads DTGVSQNPRHKITKRGQNVTFRCDPISEHNRLYWYRQTLGQGPEFLTYFQNEAQLEKSRLLSDRFSAERPKGSFSTLEIQRTEQGDSAMYLCASSSQGTSGAETQYFGPGTRLLVL.